The clone carrying this T cell receptor beta chain was recorded once. Its antigen is not known. Within the ViraFEST assay, antigen-specific CD4+ T cells underwent expansion with viral peptide pools prior to sequencing. CD4+ T cells were isolated after nine to ten days of culture. Everyone in the study got two shots of either the BNT162b2 or mRNA-1273 vaccine. Culturing of 1.5 million to 2.5 million PBMC per well took place with around 10 IU/ml IL-2 and approximately 9.9 ug/ml peptides. The authors replaced half the medium with IL-2 medium on days 3 and 7. Sequencing was performed with immunoSEQ multiplex PCR; in TCRdb, only in-frame clones are kept and a portion is missing. The repertoire holds around 59,000 clones, 75% to 85% seen once, with approximately 1.9% in the top ten. Germline-derived CDR1 and CDR2 are WNHNN and SYGVQD (reference sequence). The CDR3 is 15 residues long. Trimming shortened V by 3 bases and J by 1 base, and 9 bases separated the two germline ends.

The data belong to a study of vaccination effects on CD4 cells after COVID-19. Study findings and constraints: Only 1 of 255 vaccine-induced clones from healthy vaccinees cross-reacted with common cold coronaviruses.

Here the sequenced sample was CD4+ T cells from PBMCs cultured with HCoV-OC43 spike peptides, taken after COVID-19 vaccination. Subset described: HCoV-OC43 spike overlapping peptide pool stimulation. The clonotype comes from a human donor who received a COVID-19 vaccine. V and J are TRBV10-1 and TRBJ2-2, with D unresolved. CDR3 region: CASSDERENTGELFF. The CDR3 coding sequence is TGCGCCAGCAGTGACGAGAGAGAGAACACCGGGGAGCTGTTTTTT.